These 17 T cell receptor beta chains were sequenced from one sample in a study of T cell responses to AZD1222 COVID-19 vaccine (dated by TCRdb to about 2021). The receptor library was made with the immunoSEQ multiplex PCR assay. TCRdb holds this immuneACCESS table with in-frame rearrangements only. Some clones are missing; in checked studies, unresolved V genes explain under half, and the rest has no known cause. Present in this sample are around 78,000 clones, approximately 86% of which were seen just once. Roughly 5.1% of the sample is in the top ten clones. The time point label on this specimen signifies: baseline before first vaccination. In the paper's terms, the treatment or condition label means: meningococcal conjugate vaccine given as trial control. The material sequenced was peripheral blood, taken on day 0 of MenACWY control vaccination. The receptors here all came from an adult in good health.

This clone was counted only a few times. CDR3 region: CASSGRGVNYGYTF. CDR3 bases: TGTGCCAGCAGTGGACGGGGGGTAAACTATGGCTACACCTTC. The chain recombines TRBV2 with TRBJ1-2, with a weak D call TRBD1 (5 bases). The V gene lost 4 bases and the J gene lost 2 bases, with 11 bases spanning the gap. The CDR3 spans 14 residues. CDR1 and CDR2 from the germline V gene are SNHLY and FYNNEI.

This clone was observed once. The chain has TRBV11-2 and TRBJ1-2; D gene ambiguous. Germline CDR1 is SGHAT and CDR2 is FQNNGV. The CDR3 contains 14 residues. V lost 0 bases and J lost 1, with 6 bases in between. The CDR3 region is CASSLDRFNYGYTF. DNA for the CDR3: TGTGCCAGCAGCTTAGACAGGTTTAACTATGGCTACACCTTC.

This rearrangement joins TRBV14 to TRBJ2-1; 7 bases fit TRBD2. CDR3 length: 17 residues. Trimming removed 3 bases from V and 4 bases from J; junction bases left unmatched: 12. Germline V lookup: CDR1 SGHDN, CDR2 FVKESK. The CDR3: CASSQSFSGPSYNEQFF. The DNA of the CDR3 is TGTGCCAGCAGCCAGAGTTTTAGCGGGCCGTCTTACAATGAGCAGTTCTTC.

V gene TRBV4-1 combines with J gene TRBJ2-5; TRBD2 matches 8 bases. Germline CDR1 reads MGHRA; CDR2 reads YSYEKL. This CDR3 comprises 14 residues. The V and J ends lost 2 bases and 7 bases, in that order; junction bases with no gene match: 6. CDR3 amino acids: CASSQPGLVVTQYF. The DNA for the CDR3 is TGCGCCAGCAGCCAACCGGGACTAGTGGTGACCCAGTACTTC.

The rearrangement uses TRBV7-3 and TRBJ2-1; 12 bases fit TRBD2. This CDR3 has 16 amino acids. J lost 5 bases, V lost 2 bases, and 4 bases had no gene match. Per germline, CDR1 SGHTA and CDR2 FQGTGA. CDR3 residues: CASSLSGLAGHNEQFF. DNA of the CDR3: TGTGCCAGCAGCTTATCGGGACTAGCGGGCCACAATGAGCAGTTCTTC. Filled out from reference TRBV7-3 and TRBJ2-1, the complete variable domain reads GAGVSQTPSNKVTEKGKYVELRCDPISGHTALYWYRQSLGQGPEFLIYFQGTGAADDSGLPNDRFFAVRPEGSVSTLKIQRTERGDSAVYLCASSLSGLAGHNEQFFGPGTRLTVL.

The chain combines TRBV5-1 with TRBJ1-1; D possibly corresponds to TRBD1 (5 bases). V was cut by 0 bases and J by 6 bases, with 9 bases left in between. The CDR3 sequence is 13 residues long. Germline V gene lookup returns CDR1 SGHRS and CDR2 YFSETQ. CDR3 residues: CASSLEAGPEAFF. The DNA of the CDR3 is TGCGCCAGCAGCTTGGAGGCAGGGCCTGAAGCTTTCTTT.

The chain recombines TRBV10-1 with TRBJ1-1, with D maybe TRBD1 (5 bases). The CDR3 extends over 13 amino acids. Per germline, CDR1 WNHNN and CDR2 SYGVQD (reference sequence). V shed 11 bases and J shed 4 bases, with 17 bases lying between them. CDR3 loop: CAGPRLRGTEAFF. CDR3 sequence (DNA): TGCGCCGGACCAAGACTGAGGGGCACTGAAGCTTTCTTT.

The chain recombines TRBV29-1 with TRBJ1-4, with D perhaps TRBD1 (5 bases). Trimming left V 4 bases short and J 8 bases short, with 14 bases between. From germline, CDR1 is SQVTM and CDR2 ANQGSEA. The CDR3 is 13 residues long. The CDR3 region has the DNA TGCAGCGTTGGACGGGGGGGTTCCGAAAAACTGTTTTTT. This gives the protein CSVGRGGSEKLFF.

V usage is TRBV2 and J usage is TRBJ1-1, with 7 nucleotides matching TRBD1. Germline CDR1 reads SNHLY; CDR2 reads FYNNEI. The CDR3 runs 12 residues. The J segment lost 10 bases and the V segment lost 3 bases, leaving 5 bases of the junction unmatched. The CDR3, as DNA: TGTGCCAGCAGTGACAGGGGGGACGGAGCTTTCTTT. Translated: CASSDRGDGAFF.

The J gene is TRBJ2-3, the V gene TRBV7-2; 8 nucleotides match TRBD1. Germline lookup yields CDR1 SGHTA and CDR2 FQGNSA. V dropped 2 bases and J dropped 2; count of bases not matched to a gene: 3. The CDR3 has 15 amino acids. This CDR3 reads CASSLRQGITDTQYF. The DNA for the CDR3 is TGTGCCAGCAGCTTACGACAGGGGATCACAGATACGCAGTATTTT.

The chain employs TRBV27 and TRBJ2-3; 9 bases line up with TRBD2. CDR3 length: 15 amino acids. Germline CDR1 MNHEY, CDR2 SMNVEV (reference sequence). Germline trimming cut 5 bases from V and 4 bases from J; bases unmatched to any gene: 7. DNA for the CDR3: TGTGCCAGCAGTGCGAGCGGGGGGCTCGCAGATACGCAGTATTTT. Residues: CASSASGGLADTQYF.

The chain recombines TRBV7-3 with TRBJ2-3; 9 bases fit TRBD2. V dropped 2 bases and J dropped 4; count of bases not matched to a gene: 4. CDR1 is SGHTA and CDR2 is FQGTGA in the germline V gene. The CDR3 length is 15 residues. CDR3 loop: CASSLAGGPSDTQYF. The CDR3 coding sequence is TGTGCCAGCAGCTTAGCGGGGGGGCCTTCAGATACGCAGTATTTT.

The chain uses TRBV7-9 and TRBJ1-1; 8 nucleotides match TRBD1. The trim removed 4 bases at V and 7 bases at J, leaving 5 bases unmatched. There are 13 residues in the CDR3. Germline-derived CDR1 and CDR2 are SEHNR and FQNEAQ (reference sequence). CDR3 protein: CASSSTTGGEAFF. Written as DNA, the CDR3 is TGTGCCAGCAGCTCGACTACAGGGGGTGAAGCTTTCTTT.

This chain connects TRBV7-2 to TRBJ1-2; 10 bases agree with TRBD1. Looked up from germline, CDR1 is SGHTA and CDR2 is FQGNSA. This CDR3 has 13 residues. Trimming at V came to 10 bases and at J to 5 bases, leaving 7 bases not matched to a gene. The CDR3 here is CATKRQGAYGYTF. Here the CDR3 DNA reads TGTGCCACCAAGAGACAGGGGGCGTATGGCTACACCTTC.

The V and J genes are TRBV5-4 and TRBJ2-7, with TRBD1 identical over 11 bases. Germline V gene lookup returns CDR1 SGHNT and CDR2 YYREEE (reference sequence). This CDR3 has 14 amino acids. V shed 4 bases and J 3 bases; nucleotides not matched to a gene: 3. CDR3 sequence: CASSMGQGGYEQYF. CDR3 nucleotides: TGTGCCAGCAGCATGGGACAGGGGGGCTACGAGCAGTACTTC.

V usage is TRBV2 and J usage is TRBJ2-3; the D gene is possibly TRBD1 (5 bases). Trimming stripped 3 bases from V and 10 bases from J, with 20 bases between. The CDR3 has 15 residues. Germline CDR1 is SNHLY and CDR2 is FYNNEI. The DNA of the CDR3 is TGTGCCAGCAGTGATCCAGGGATCAAGGTCTTGGCGCAGTATTTT. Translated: CASSDPGIKVLAQYF.

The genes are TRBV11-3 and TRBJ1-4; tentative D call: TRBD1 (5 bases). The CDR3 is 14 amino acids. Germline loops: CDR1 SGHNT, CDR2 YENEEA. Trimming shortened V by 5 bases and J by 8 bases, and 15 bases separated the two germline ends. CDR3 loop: CASSLGGLREKLFF. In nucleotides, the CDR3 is TGTGCCAGCAGCCTCGGGGGACTCCGCGAAAAACTGTTTTTT.